These 27 T cell receptor beta chains originate from one sample sequenced in a study of OX40 agonist ivuxolimab in advanced cancers. Clones were read by immunoSEQ multiplex PCR, and TCRdb kept only the in-frame ones, dropping some. This sample has roughly 70,000 clones, with approximately 80% found just once. Sequenced material: CD4+ or CD8+ T cells sorted from blood, taken in a trial of the OX40 agonist ivuxolimab. The receptor source for this set is an adult with an advanced solid tumor such as melanoma, head and neck, liver or kidney cancer.

The chain recombines TRBV7-9 with TRBJ1-6, with D perhaps TRBD1 (5 bases). Germline values: CDR1 SEHNR, CDR2 FQNEAQ (reference sequence). This CDR3 spans 14 amino acids. V gave up 3 bases and J gave up 19 bases, with 22 bases separating them. This chain's CDR3 is CASSFGDGVNFRHF. Written as DNA, the CDR3 is TGTGCCAGCAGCTTTGGGGACGGAGTGAATTTTCGGCACTTT.

As DNA, the CDR3 is TGTGCCACCAGCAGAGATCAGGGGACATCCCGTGAAAAACTGTTTTTT. Translating it yields CATSRDQGTSREKLFF. This chain links TRBV15 with TRBJ1-4, with D maybe TRBD1 (6 bases). The CDR3 contains 16 residues. V was cut by 0 bases and J by 7 bases, with 15 bases left in between. Per germline, CDR1 LNHNV and CDR2 YYDKDF (reference sequence).

The V and J genes are TRBV6-4 and TRBJ2-3, with D perhaps matching TRBD1 or TRBD2 (5 bases each). Germline V gene sequence: CDR1 MRHNA, CDR2 SNTAGT. The CDR3 totals 13 residues. V was clipped by 2 bases and J by 10 bases, with 13 bases between them. CDR3 DNA sequence: TGTGCCAGCAGTGACACCGGGGACCGCCCGCAGTATTTT. It specifies CASSDTGDRPQYF.

This sequence joins TRBV6-5 and TRBJ1-2; 8 bases fit TRBD1. Germline loops: CDR1 MNHEY, CDR2 SVGAGI. The CDR3 is 15 residues long. V lost 5 bases to trimming and J lost 5 bases; unmatched junction nucleotides: 10. CDR3 DNA: TGTGCCAGCAGTCAATGGACAGGGCTTAAGTATGGCTACACCTTC. Its protein is CASSQWTGLKYGYTF.

V and J are TRBV9 and TRBJ1-2; D perhaps matches TRBD1 (5 bases). Trimming cost V 6 bases and J 2 bases, with 14 bases left between them. CDR3 length: 14 amino acids. CDR1 and CDR2 from the germline V gene are SGDLS and YYNGEE. The CDR3 loop reads CASTLDRGNYGYTF. For the CDR3, the DNA is TGTGCCAGCACCCTGGATCGGGGGAACTATGGCTACACCTTC.

The gene calls are TRBV2 and TRBJ1-1, with 7 bases that match TRBD1. The CDR3 extends over 14 amino acids. Germline CDR1 is SNHLY and CDR2 is FYNNEI. J gave up 3 bases and V 6 bases, and 7 bases lay outside the gene matches. The CDR3: CASSFRGSDTEAFF. The CDR3 bases are TGTGCCAGCAGCTTCAGGGGGTCCGACACTGAAGCTTTCTTT.

The chain couples TRBV7-8 to TRBJ2-6; TRBD1 might be the D (5 bases). Between the trimmed V and J ends, which lost 1 base and 1 base, there was a span of 11 bases. Germline V gene data show CDR1 as SGHVS and CDR2 as FQNEAQ. This CDR3 has 17 residues. The CDR3 sequence is CASSLGTSGSGANVLTF. The CDR3 coding sequence is TGTGCCAGCAGCTTAGGAACCTCAGGGTCTGGGGCCAACGTCCTGACTTTC.

The rearrangement joins TRBV19 to TRBJ1-6; TRBD1 might be the D (5 bases). The germline gives CDR1 LNHDA, CDR2 SQIVND (reference sequence). There are 15 residues in the CDR3. With 3 bases removed from V and 7 bases from J, the gap between germline ends came to 13 bases. CDR3 bases: TGTGCCAGTAGTATGTCTGGGTGGGGGAATTCACCCCTCCACTTT. It encodes CASSMSGWGNSPLHF.

The chain uses TRBV20-1 and TRBJ2-7; the D gene is possibly TRBD1 (7 bases). Per the germline V gene, CDR1 is DFQATT and CDR2 is SNEGSKA (reference sequence). V was cut by 6 bases and J by 9 bases, with 15 bases left in between. CDR3 size: 11 residues. CDR3 sequence (DNA): TGCAGTGCCGAGGAGGGGGCTGGGCAGTACTTC. Its translation is CSAEEGAGQYF.

J is TRBJ1-1 and V is TRBV6-6, with D hard to call. Trimming cost V 8 bases and J 6 bases, with 16 bases left between them. This CDR3 has 13 residues. Per the germline V gene, CDR1 is MNHNY and CDR2 is SVGAGI (reference sequence). For the CDR3, the DNA is TGTGCCAGCGTAGGGAGGCGGGAGGCTGAAGCTTTCTTT. Amino acids: CASVGRREAEAFF.

The chain combines TRBV7-7 with TRBJ2-2; no firm D call. CDR3 length equals 15 residues. The V end lost 0 bases, the J end lost 1 base, and 6 bases lay between the germline ends. In germline, CDR1 is SSHAT, CDR2 FNYEAQ (reference sequence). CDR3 residues: CASSLAALNTGELFF. In DNA, the CDR3 is TGTGCCAGCAGCTTAGCGGCGCTGAACACCGGGGAGCTGTTTTTT.

The rearrangement links TRBV6-1 to TRBJ1-1; TRBD1 matches 8 bases. Germline CDR1 MNHNS, CDR2 SASEGT. This CDR3 comprises 14 residues. V dropped 8 bases and J dropped 1; count of bases not matched to a gene: 6. CDR3 DNA sequence: TGTGCCAGCGGACAGGGCGAAGGGAACACTGAAGCTTTCTTT. Encoded protein: CASGQGEGNTEAFF.

The chain couples TRBV27 to TRBJ1-2; D remains unclear. The CDR3 sequence is 13 residues long. Germline CDR1 MNHEY, CDR2 SMNVEV (reference sequence). V was pared by 3 bases and J by 6 bases, with 11 bases between. This CDR3 reads CASSFGESHGYTF. CDR3 nucleotides: TGTGCCAGCAGTTTTGGGGAGTCCCATGGCTACACCTTC.

CDR3 loop: CASRGGTGNTEAFF. Written as DNA, the CDR3 is TGTGCCAGCAGGGGAGGGACGGGGAACACTGAAGCTTTCTTT. The chain joins TRBV25-1 to TRBJ1-1; D may be TRBD1 (5 bases). Trimming pared 6 bases from V and 1 base from J, leaving 12 bases between. The germline gives CDR1 MGHDK, CDR2 SYGVNS. This CDR3 has 14 residues.

V gene TRBV28 combines with J gene TRBJ2-7; 8 bases are a match to TRBD2. This CDR3 comprises 14 residues. Germline V gene data show CDR1 as MDHEN and CDR2 as SYDVKM. Trimming cost V 10 bases and J 4 bases; bases outside gene matches: 12. In DNA, the CDR3 is TGTGCCACCTTCCCGGGGGGGCGAAGGTACGAGCAGTACTTC. It is translated as CATFPGGRRYEQYF.

This sequence joins TRBV10-2 and TRBJ2-3, with 9 bases aligning to TRBD2. Per germline, CDR1 WSHSY and CDR2 SAAADI. The junction had 6 bases not matched to a gene; V was cut back by 2 bases and J by 3 bases. CDR3 length: 16 residues. The CDR3: CASSESGGIGTDTQYF. The CDR3 bases are TGCGCCAGCAGTGAGAGCGGGGGGATTGGTACAGATACGCAGTATTTT.

The gene calls are TRBV7-2 and TRBJ2-1; the match to TRBD1 covers 9 bases. The trim removed 5 bases at V and 2 bases at J, leaving 10 bases unmatched. This CDR3 contains 17 residues. The germline CDR1 and CDR2 sequences are SGHTA and FQGNSA. The CDR3 sequence is CASSHRWDRVAYNEQFF. CDR3 DNA sequence: TGTGCCAGCAGCCACCGCTGGGACAGGGTCGCCTACAATGAGCAGTTCTTC.

The chain uses TRBV6-1 and TRBJ1-1; unclear D gene. CDR1 and CDR2 (germline): MNHNS, SASEGT. V was trimmed by 4 bases and J by 3 bases, leaving 9 bases between them. The CDR3 is 13 residues long. CDR3 DNA: TGTGCCAGCAGTGCACGACTCGACACTGAAGCTTTCTTT. It yields the protein CASSARLDTEAFF.

The chain is built from TRBV2 and TRBJ1-1; 7 bases agree with TRBD1. Germline CDR1 SNHLY, CDR2 FYNNEI. The junction had 4 bases not matched to a gene; V was cut back by 6 bases and J by 0 bases. The CDR3 covers 14 residues. The CDR3 protein is CASRRQGLNTEAFF. In nucleotides, the CDR3 is TGTGCCAGCAGGCGACAGGGACTGAACACTGAAGCTTTCTTT.

This chain joins TRBV14 and TRBJ1-6; TRBD1 is a possible D gene (5 bases). Germline CDR1 reads SGHDN; CDR2 reads FVKESK. CDR3 length equals 15 residues. The germline V and J ends were trimmed by 4 bases and 5 bases, with 12 bases remaining between them. Written as DNA, the CDR3 is TGTGCCAGCAGCCCTCGCGCAGGGCATAATTCACCCCTCCACTTT. Translated: CASSPRAGHNSPLHF.

The rearrangement joins TRBV6-1 to TRBJ2-1, with D perhaps matching TRBD2 (5 bases). CDR3 length: 14 amino acids. V dropped 8 bases and J dropped 7 bases, with 18 bases sitting between them. Per germline, CDR1 MNHNS and CDR2 SASEGT. The CDR3 DNA is TGTGCCAGCCGAGCGGAAGCCACTAATAATGAGCAGTTCTTC. It yields the protein CASRAEATNNEQFF.

The chain has TRBV5-1 and TRBJ2-6; unclear D gene. Germline CDR1 reads SGHRS; CDR2 reads YFSETQ. V lost 8 bases and J 0 bases, leaving 6 bases between the germline ends. This CDR3 has 13 amino acids. CDR3 bases: TGCGCCAGTTTAAGCTCTGGGGCCAACGTCCTGACTTTC. Protein sequence: CASLSSGANVLTF.

The V and J genes are TRBV11-1 and TRBJ2-2; TRBD1 matches 7 bases. With V trimmed by 1 base and J by 3 bases, 14 bases remained unmatched. Germline V lookup: CDR1 SGHAT, CDR2 FQDESV (reference sequence). The CDR3 runs to 19 residues. CDR3 amino acids: CASSLVYQTGMEYTGELFF. CDR3 in DNA: TGTGCCAGCAGCTTAGTTTACCAGACAGGGATGGAGTACACCGGGGAGCTGTTTTTT.

The V gene is TRBV7-8, the J gene TRBJ2-6, with D unclear. This CDR3 region has 13 residues. Germline assignment: CDR1 SGHVS and CDR2 FQNEAQ. V was pared by 5 bases and J by 1 base, with 3 bases between. The CDR3 sequence: CASSVSGANVLTF. The CDR3 DNA reads as TGTGCCAGCAGCGTATCTGGGGCCAACGTCCTGACTTTC.

The chain recombines TRBV6-1 with TRBJ2-7, with a possible D match to TRBD2 (6 bases). CDR1 is MNHNS and CDR2 is SASEGT in the germline V gene. V was shortened by 0 bases and J by 0 bases, with 15 bases between the two germline ends. This CDR3 spans 17 amino acids. As DNA, the CDR3 is TGTGCCAGCAGTGAAGCTGCCTCCGGGACTCTCTCCTACGAGCAGTACTTC. Its protein product is CASSEAASGTLSYEQYF.

The chain recombines TRBV10-3 with TRBJ2-5, with 9 positions matching TRBD1. The J call may be incorrect, as the DNA end agrees better with TRBJ2-7. The V gene's germline CDR1 is ENHRY and CDR2 SYGVKD. This CDR3 is 16 amino acids long. The CDR3 here is CAISPGQGRTSYEQYF. CDR3 coding DNA: TGTGCCATCAGTCCGGGACAGGGACGTACCTCCTACGAGCAGTACTTC.

This clone appeared once. The chain has TRBV7-2 and TRBJ2-3; a weak D match, TRBD2 (6 bases). Trimming took off 9 bases at V and 3 bases at J, with 16 bases between the two ends. Per germline, CDR1 SGHTA and CDR2 FQGNSA. The CDR3 has 14 amino acids. CDR3 nucleotide sequence: TGTGCCAGGGTGGGGGGACCTTTGACAGATACGCAGTATTTT. Residues: CARVGGPLTDTQYF.